The T cell receptor beta chain described here comes from a study of Tregs in tolerant kidney transplant recipients. Study results and caveats: Findings come from small patient numbers and require larger validation. No direct test of biological reproducibility was done here.

Assay: immunoSEQ multiplex PCR; the TCRdb copy retains only in-frame clones and omits some. The sample holds some 80,000 clones, around 98% seen once. In the case of this clone: The antigen remains undetermined.

Sequencing used CD4+ T cells from blood, obtained before the transplant. The sequence was collected from a human donor who received a combined kidney and bone marrow transplant.

The CDR3 spells CASSRYLTSEYNEQFF. DNA of the CDR3: TGTGCCAGCAGCCGATACTTGACTAGCGAATACAATGAGCAGTTCTTC. This sequence joins TRBV27 and TRBJ2-1; 8 bases map to TRBD2. With V trimmed by 6 bases and J by 4 bases, 11 bases remained unmatched. The CDR3 has 16 residues. CDR1 and CDR2 from the germline V gene are MNHEY and SMNVEV (reference sequence).